This is a list of T cell receptor beta chains from one sample in a study of blood T cell repertoires in COVID-19. Sequencing was performed with immunoSEQ multiplex PCR; in TCRdb, only in-frame clones are kept and a portion is missing. The sample lists roughly 320,000 clones, about 88% occurring once. Sequenced input: peripheral blood. The receptors originated from a man in his 70s with acute or convalescent COVID-19. CDR3s include the opening cysteine and the closing phenylalanine or tryptophan. The order of the fields is D gene, V gene, clone size, J gene, CDR3 protein, CDR3 DNA. A D gene is named only where the DNA matches it firmly. The size of a clone is reported for some rows only, either as once, few or many, or as a class for expanded clones.

-	TRBV7-8	-	TRBJ1-2	CASSLGGGYGYTF	TGTGCCAGCAGCTTAGGAGGAGGCTATGGCTACACCTTC
-	TRBV4-2	-	TRBJ1-4	CASSHLGAMTFISAKLFF	TGTGCCAGCAGCCACCTGGGTGCTATGACATTTATCTCGGCAAAACTGTTTTTT
-	TRBV25-1	-	TRBJ1-1	CASSELQATEAFF	TGTGCCAGCAGTGAACTGCAGGCCACTGAAGCTTTCTTT
-	TRBV14	-	TRBJ2-1	CASRGAGEQFF	TGTGCCAGCAGAGGGGCCGGAGAGCAGTTCTTC
TRBD2	TRBV27	-	TRBJ2-1	CASSPLAGGVYNEQFF	TGTGCCAGCAGTCCTCTAGCGGGGGGGGTTTACAATGAGCAGTTCTTC
TRBD2	TRBV6-2/TRBV6-3	-	TRBJ2-1	CASSYSMISGSGTYNEQFF	TGTGCCAGCAGTTACTCGATGATTAGCGGGAGTGGTACCTACAATGAGCAGTTCTTC
TRBD1	TRBV7-3	-	TRBJ1-6	CASSLTGTANSPLHF	TGTGCCAGCAGCTTAACGGGGACAGCTAATTCACCCCTCCACTTT
TRBD2	TRBV5-6	-	TRBJ2-1	CASSLEDLTSGSLHDEQFF	TGTGCCAGCAGCTTGGAAGATCTGACTAGCGGGAGCCTACACGATGAGCAGTTCTTC
TRBD1	TRBV29-1	-	TRBJ1-6	CSVAQGPSRPLHF	TGCAGCGTTGCACAGGGGCCATCCCGCCCCCTCCACTTT
TRBD1	TRBV28	-	TRBJ1-1	CASSPGTGAFEAFF	TGTGCCAGCTCTCCAGGGACAGGGGCTTTTGAAGCTTTCTTT
TRBD2	TRBV11-2	-	TRBJ2-7	CASSSGGPRYF	TGTGCCAGCAGCTCGGGAGGGCCAAGGTACTTC
-	TRBV9	-	TRBJ2-2	CASSVSGGYTGELFF	TGTGCCAGCAGCGTCTCTGGCGGCTACACCGGGGAGCTGTTTTTT
TRBD2	TRBV4-1	-	TRBJ2-5	CASSHPVAGRTEETQYF	TGCGCCAGCAGCCACCCGGTAGCGGGTCGTACGGAAGAGACCCAGTACTTC
-	TRBV4-3	-	TRBJ2-5	CASSQGGGGGQETQYF	TGCGCCAGCAGCCAAGGGGGGGGCGGGGGCCAAGAGACCCAGTACTTC
TRBD2	TRBV5-1	-	TRBJ2-3	CASSRLTAGNTDTQYF	TGCGCCAGCAGCCGCCTCACAGCGGGGAACACAGATACGCAGTATTTT
TRBD1	TRBV19	-	TRBJ1-1	CASRTGFLNTEAFF	TGTGCCAGTAGGACAGGGTTTTTGAACACTGAAGCTTTCTTT
-	TRBV27	-	TRBJ1-1	CASSFGGGFLNTEAFF	TGTGCCAGCAGTTTTGGGGGGGGTTTTTTAAACACTGAAGCTTTCTTT
TRBD1	TRBV5-1	-	TRBJ2-5	CASRKSQGAETQYF	TGCGCCAGCCGAAAATCACAGGGGGCTGAGACCCAGTACTTC
-	TRBV5-4	-	TRBJ1-1	CASSSQTAPNTEAFF	TGTGCCAGCAGCTCCCAGACAGCGCCGAACACTGAAGCTTTCTTT
TRBD1	TRBV27	-	TRBJ1-1	CASSTWTGVNTEAFF	TGTGCCAGCAGTACCTGGACAGGGGTGAACACTGAAGCTTTCTTT
TRBD2	TRBV28	-	TRBJ2-2	CASSSRLASYTGELFF	TGTGCCAGCAGTTCCCGACTAGCAAGCTACACCGGGGAGCTGTTTTTT
-	TRBV19	-	TRBJ2-4	CASSRQFQPIGIQYF	TGTGCCAGTAGTAGACAGTTTCAGCCGATAGGCATTCAGTACTTC
TRBD1	TRBV19	-	TRBJ1-1	CASSILGGQEAFF	TGTGCCAGTAGTATTCTTGGGGGACAGGAAGCTTTCTTT
TRBD1	TRBV30	-	TRBJ1-6	CAWKGTGNNSPLHF	TGTGCCTGGAAAGGGACAGGCAACAATTCACCCCTCCACTTT
TRBD1	TRBV19	-	TRBJ1-4	CASSTGQGREKLFF	TGTGCCAGTAGTACCGGACAGGGCCGCGAAAAACTGTTTTTT
TRBD2	TRBV19	-	TRBJ2-3	CASSMTSGRPDTQYF	TGTGCCAGTAGTATGACTAGCGGGAGGCCAGATACGCAGTATTTT
TRBD1	TRBV9	-	TRBJ1-3	CASSFGQGPSGNTIYF	TGTGCCAGCAGCTTTGGACAGGGGCCCTCTGGAAACACCATATATTTT
TRBD1	TRBV7-2	-	TRBJ1-2	CASRIQGARGYTF	TGTGCCAGCAGAATACAGGGGGCACGGGGCTACACCTTC
TRBD2	TRBV27	-	TRBJ2-3	CASSSRGGYSGRPSTDTQYF	TGTGCCAGCAGTTCCAGGGGGGGATATAGCGGGAGGCCTAGCACAGATACGCAGTATTTT
TRBD1	TRBV15	-	TRBJ1-1	CATSGLQGGTEAFF	TGTGCCACCAGCGGACTGCAGGGGGGCACTGAAGCTTTCTTT
TRBD2	TRBV4-1	-	TRBJ2-2	CASSHWGLAGWELFF	TGCGCCAGCAGCCACTGGGGACTAGCGGGGTGGGAGCTGTTTTTT
TRBD2	TRBV6-2/TRBV6-3	-	TRBJ2-7	CASSDGLAGGSYEQYF	TGTGCCAGCAGTGACGGACTAGCGGGGGGCTCCTACGAGCAGTACTTC
-	TRBV5-1	-	TRBJ2-5	CATAAGVLQETQYF	TGCGCCACCGCAGCCGGGGTCCTCCAAGAGACCCAGTACTTC
TRBD1	TRBV28	-	TRBJ1-5	CASNTGGSQPQHF	TGTGCCAGCAATACAGGGGGAAGTCAGCCCCAGCATTTT
-	TRBV10-3	-	TRBJ2-7	CAISESGTSYEQYF	TGTGCCATCAGTGAGTCAGGGACTTCCTACGAGCAGTACTTC
TRBD2	TRBV7-9	once	TRBJ2-1	CASSYASGTSAGDEQFF	TGTGCCAGCAGTTACGCGTCCGGGACTAGCGCGGGGGATGAGCAGTTCTTC
-	TRBV6-5	-	TRBJ1-5	CASTPSGANQPQHF	TGTGCCAGCACCCCTTCGGGAGCCAATCAGCCCCAGCATTTT
TRBD1	TRBV19	-	TRBJ2-5	CASSWGQAETQYF	TGTGCCAGTAGTTGGGGACAGGCGGAGACCCAGTACTTC
-	TRBV28	-	TRBJ1-1	CASSSLGQGGTEAFF	TGTGCCAGCAGTTCCCTGGGGCAGGGAGGTACTGAAGCTTTCTTT
-	TRBV20-1	-	TRBJ2-2	CSASGSGTPNTGELFF	TGCAGTGCTAGTGGTTCAGGGACACCAAACACCGGGGAGCTGTTTTTT
TRBD2	TRBV3-1/TRBV3-2	few	TRBJ2-1	CASSNRGGTYNEQFF	TGTGCCAGCAGCAACCGGGGGGGTACCTACAATGAGCAGTTCTTC
TRBD1	TRBV2	-	TRBJ1-5	CASRTGTGEYQPQHF	TGTGCCAGCAGGACAGGGACGGGAGAGTATCAGCCCCAGCATTTT
-	TRBV19	-	TRBJ1-5	CASSGTGDQPQHF	TGTGCCAGTAGCGGGACGGGAGATCAGCCCCAGCATTTT
-	TRBV19	once	TRBJ2-2	CASAGDTGELFF	TGTGCCAGTGCGGGTGACACCGGGGAGCTGTTTTTT
-	TRBV28	-	TRBJ2-5	CASTNGHQETQYF	TGTGCCAGCACCAACGGACATCAAGAGACCCAGTACTTC
TRBD2	TRBV30	-	TRBJ2-7	CAWSASRTSGIYEQYF	TGTGCCTGGAGTGCCTCTCGGACTAGCGGGATATACGAGCAGTACTTC
-	TRBV6-5	few	TRBJ2-1	CASRRNGGASNEQFF	TGTGCCAGCCGCAGGAATGGGGGGGCTAGTAATGAGCAGTTCTTC
TRBD1	TRBV12-3/TRBV12-4	-	TRBJ2-7	CASSSTGVGEQYF	TGTGCCAGCAGTTCGACAGGGGTGGGGGAGCAGTACTTC
-	TRBV29-1	-	TRBJ1-5	CSVGERGDNQPQHF	TGCAGCGTTGGAGAAAGGGGCGACAATCAGCCCCAGCATTTT
-	TRBV3-1/TRBV3-2	-	TRBJ2-7	CASSQVPRQGQYF	TGTGCCAGCAGCCAAGTCCCCCGGCAGGGGCAGTACTTC
-	TRBV18	few	TRBJ2-7	CASSPGGYEQYF	TGTGCCAGCTCACCGGGGGGCTACGAGCAGTACTTC
TRBD1	TRBV27	-	TRBJ2-2	CASKGGKTLTGDGELFF	TGTGCCAGCAAAGGCGGAAAAACGCTAACAGGGGACGGGGAGCTGTTTTTT
-	TRBV7-2	-	TRBJ1-6	CASSSQTLSPLHF	TGTGCCAGCAGCTCCCAGACACTTTCACCCCTCCACTTT
-	TRBV18	-	TRBJ1-6	CASFQGNSPLHF	TGTGCCAGCTTTCAGGGGAATTCACCCCTCCACTTT